This T cell receptor beta chain was retrieved from a study of blood T cell repertoires in COVID-19. Method: immunoSEQ multiplex PCR; TCRdb's copy keeps in-frame clones and lacks some. The sample gives about 220,000 clones, roughly 89% of which show up once; about 4% is in the top ten. CDR1 is LNHDA, CDR2 SQIVND, per germline (reference sequence). This CDR3 spans 19 amino acids. V lost 7 bases to trimming and J lost 0 bases, with 24 bases between them. The sample was PBMCs or T cells enriched from blood (not recorded which). This rearrangement joins TRBV19 to TRBJ2-2, with TRBD1 as a possible D gene (6 bases). This sequence originates from a woman aged 40 to 50 with acute COVID-19. In nucleotides, the CDR3 is TGTGCCAGTAATAAGGGACCAAGTACAGGGTTCGCGAACACCGGGGAGCTGTTTTTT. It translates to CASNKGPSTGFANTGELFF.